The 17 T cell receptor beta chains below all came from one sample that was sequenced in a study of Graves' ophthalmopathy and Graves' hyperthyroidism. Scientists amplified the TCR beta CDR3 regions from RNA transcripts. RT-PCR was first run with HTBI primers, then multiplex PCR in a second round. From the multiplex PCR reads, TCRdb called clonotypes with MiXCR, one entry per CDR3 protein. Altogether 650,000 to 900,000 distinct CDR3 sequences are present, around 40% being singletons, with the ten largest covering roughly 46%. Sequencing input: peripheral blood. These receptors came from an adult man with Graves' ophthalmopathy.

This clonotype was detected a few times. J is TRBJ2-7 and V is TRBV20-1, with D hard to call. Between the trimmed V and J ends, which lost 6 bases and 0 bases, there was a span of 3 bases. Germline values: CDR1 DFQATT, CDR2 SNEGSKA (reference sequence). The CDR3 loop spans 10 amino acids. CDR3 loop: CSAHSYEQYF. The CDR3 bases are TGCAGTGCGCACTCCTACGAGCAGTACTTC.

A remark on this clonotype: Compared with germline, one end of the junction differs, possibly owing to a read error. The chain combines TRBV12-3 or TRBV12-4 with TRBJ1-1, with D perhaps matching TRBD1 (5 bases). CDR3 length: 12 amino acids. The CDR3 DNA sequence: TGTGCCAGCAGTCAGGGTTACACTGAAGCTTCCTTT. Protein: CASSQGYTEASF.

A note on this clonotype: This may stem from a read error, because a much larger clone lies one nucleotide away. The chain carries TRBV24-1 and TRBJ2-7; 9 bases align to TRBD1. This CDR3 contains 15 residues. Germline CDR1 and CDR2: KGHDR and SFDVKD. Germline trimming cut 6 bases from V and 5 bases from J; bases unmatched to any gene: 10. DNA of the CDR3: TGTGCCACCAGTTACCCCGGGACAGGGAGTCACGAGCAGTACTTC. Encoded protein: CATSYPGTGSHEQYF.

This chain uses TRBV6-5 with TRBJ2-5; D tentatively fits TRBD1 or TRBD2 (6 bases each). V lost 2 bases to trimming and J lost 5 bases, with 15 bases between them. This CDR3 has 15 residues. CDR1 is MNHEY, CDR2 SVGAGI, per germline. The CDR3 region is CASSYGHGGSETQYF. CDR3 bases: TGTGCCAGCAGTTACGGACACGGGGGCTCGGAGACCCAGTACTTC.

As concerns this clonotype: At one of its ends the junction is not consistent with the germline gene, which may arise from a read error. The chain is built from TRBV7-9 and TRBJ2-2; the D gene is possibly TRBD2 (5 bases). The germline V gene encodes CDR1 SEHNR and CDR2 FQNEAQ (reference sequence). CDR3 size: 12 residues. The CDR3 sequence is CASSHLYGELVF. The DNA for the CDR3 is TGTGCCAGCAGCCATCTATACGGGGAGCTGGTTTTT.

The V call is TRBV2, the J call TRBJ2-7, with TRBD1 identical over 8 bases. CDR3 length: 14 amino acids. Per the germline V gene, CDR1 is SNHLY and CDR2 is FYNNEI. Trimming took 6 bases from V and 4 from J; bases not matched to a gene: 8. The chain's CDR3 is CASSGQGALYEQYF. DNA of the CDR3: TGTGCCAGCAGCGGACAGGGCGCGCTATACGAGCAGTACTTC.

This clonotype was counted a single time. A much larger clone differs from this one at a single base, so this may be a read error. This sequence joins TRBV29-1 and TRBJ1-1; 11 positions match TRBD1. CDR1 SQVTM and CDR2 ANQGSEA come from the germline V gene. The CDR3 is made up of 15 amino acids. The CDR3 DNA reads TGCAGTGGGACAGGGGGGCCGGGAACGAACACTGAAGCTTTCTTT. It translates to CSGTGGPGTNTEAFF. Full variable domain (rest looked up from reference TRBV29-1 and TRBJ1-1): SAVISQKPSRDICQRGTSLTIQCQVDSQVTMMFWYRQQPGQSLTLIATANQGSEATYESGFVIDKFPISRPNLTFSTLTVSNMSPEDSSIYLCSGTGGPGTNTEAFFGQGTRLTVV.

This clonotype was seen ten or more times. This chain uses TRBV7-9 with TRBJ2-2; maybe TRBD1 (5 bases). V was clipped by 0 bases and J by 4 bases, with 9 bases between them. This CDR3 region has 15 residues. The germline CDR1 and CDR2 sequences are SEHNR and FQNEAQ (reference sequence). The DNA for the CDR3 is TGTGCCAGCAGCTTAGCAGGGGCGAGCACCGGGGAGCTGTTTTTT. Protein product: CASSLAGASTGELFF.

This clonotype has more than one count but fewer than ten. CDR3 protein: CSATDRVGEQYF. The CDR3, as DNA: TGCAGTGCTACCGACAGGGTAGGGGAGCAGTACTTC. The gene calls are TRBV20-1 and TRBJ2-7; 7 nucleotides match TRBD1. Unmatched junction bases numbered 7, after V lost 4 bases and J lost 7 bases. This CDR3 contains 12 residues. Germline V gene data show CDR1 as DFQATT and CDR2 as SNEGSKA (reference sequence).

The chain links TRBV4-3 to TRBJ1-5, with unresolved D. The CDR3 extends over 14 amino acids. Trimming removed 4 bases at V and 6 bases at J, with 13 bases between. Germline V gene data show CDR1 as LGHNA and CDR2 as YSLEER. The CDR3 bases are TGCGCCAGCAGCCCGAAACGGGGAGGTCAGCCCCAGCATTTT. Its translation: CASSPKRGGQPQHF.

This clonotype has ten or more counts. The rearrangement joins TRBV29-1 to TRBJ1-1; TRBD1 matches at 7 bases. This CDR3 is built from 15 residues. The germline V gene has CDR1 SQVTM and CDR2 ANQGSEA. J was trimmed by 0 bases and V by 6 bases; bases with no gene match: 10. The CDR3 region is CSVTGVLDMNTEAFF. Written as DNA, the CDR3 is TGCAGCGTCACAGGGGTTCTTGACATGAACACTGAAGCTTTCTTT. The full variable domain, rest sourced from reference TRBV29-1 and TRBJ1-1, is SAVISQKPSRDICQRGTSLTIQCQVDSQVTMMFWYRQQPGQSLTLIATANQGSEATYESGFVIDKFPISRPNLTFSTLTVSNMSPEDSSIYLCSVTGVLDMNTEAFFGQGTRLTVV.

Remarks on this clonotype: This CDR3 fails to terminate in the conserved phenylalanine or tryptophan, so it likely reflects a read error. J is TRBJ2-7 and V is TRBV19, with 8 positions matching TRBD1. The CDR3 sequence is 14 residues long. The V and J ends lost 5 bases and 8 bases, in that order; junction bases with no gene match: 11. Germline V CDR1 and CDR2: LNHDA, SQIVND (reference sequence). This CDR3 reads CASSAQGVGRKQYL. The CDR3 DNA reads TGTGCCAGTAGTGCACAGGGGGTCGGACGGAAGCAGTACCTC.

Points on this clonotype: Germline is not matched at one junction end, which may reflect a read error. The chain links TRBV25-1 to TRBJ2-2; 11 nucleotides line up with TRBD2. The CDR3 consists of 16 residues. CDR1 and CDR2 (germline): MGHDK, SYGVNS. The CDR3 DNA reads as TGCGCCAGCAGCCTGGGACTAGCGGAGAACACCGGGGAGCTGTTTTTT. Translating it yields CASSLGLAENTGELFF.

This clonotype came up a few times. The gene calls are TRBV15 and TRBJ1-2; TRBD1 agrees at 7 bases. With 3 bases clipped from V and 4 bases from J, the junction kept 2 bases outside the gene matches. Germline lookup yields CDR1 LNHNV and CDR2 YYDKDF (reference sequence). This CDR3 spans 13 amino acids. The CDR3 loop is CATSSEGAYGYTF. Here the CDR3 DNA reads TGTGCCACCAGCAGTGAGGGGGCCTATGGCTACACCTTC.

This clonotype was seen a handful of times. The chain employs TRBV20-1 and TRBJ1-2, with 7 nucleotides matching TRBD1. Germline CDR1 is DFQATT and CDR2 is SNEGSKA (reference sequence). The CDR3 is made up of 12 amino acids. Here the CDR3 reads CAPEEGAYGYTF. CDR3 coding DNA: TGCGCCCCGGAGGAGGGGGCTTATGGCTACACCTTC.

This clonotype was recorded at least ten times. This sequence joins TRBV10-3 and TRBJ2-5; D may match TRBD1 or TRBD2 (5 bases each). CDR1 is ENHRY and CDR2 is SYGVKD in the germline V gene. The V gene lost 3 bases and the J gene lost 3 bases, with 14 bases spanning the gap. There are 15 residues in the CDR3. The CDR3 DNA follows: TGTGCCATCAGTGATGTGAGGGGCAGAAAAGAGACCCAGTACTTC. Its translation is CAISDVRGRKETQYF.

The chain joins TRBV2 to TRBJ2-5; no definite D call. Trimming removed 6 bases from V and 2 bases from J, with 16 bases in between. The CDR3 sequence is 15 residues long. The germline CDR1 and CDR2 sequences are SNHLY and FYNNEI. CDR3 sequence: CASSFTSPGQETQYF. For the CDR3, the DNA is TGTGCCAGCAGCTTCACGTCGCCAGGACAAGAGACCCAGTACTTC.